This T cell receptor beta chain was sequenced during a study of shared clonotypes between healthy human individuals. Study-wide results and limits: A generally larger estimated richness was seen in naive subsets than in memory subsets. Some clonotypes were shared by all four sorted-subset donors, while others were not shared. The non-shared ones had lower generation probabilities than the shared ones. For naive CD4 cells, 4% to 5% of clonotypes were shared across several donors.

As to this clone: Antigen specificity is unknown.

This CDR3 is 16 amino acids long. Germline V gene data show CDR1 as MDHEN and CDR2 as SYDVKM. The junction had 9 bases not matched to a gene; V was cut back by 3 bases and J by 1 base. How the authors handled the data: Junction-only sequences without quality scores were provided by ImmunoSEQ, so filtering was different. TCRdb's copy holds only in-frame clones and misses some; the assay was immunoSEQ multiplex PCR. The DNA was the basis for D and trimming; V, J and clone size are from that table. The repertoire holds some 1,100,000 clones, with 70% to 80% as singletons. What was sequenced was memory CD4+ T cells from PBMCs. As to subset: CD45RA-negative fraction. The origin of this receptor is a man in his late teens or twenties in good health. Some clones in this sample may be carry-over from other donors' samples. The V and J genes are TRBV28 and TRBJ2-7; 7 bases agree with TRBD2. Here the CDR3 reads CASSFMLAALSYEQYF. The DNA of the CDR3 is TGTGCCAGCAGTTTTATGCTAGCGGCCTTATCCTACGAGCAGTACTTC.